Presented here are 12 T cell receptor beta chains from one specimen sequenced in a study of T cell repertoires in cytomegalovirus infection. From the reads, TCRdb called clonotypes with MiXCR, one entry per CDR3 protein. The repertoire includes fewer than 550,000 distinct CDR3 sequences, about a third of them detected once, and about an eighth sits in the top ten. Sequenced: PBMCs. Receptors were obtained from a human donor in good health (CMV status not recorded). Some clones in this sample may be carry-over from other donors' samples.

The rearrangement uses TRBV5-4 and TRBJ2-7, with TRBD1 matching 9 bases. Germline CDR1 SGHNT, CDR2 YYREEE (reference sequence). The CDR3 extends over 15 amino acids. J lost 4 bases, V lost 7 bases, and 12 bases had no gene match. The CDR3 spells CASRSKGQGLYEQYF. The CDR3 nucleotides are TGTGCCAGCCGCTCGAAAGGACAGGGGTTGTACGAGCAGTACTTC.

This clonotype has ten or more counts. The V gene is TRBV6-5, the J gene TRBJ2-5, with D possibly matching TRBD1 (6 bases). Germline V gene lookup returns CDR1 MNHEY and CDR2 SVGAGI. This CDR3 has 19 residues. V was clipped by 6 bases and J by 5 bases, with 31 bases between them. The CDR3: CASSPMQTGTWPPWETQYF. The CDR3 region has the DNA TGTGCCAGCAGCCCAATGCAGACCGGGACATGGCCCCCCTGGGAGACCCAGTACTTC.

This clonotype was detected ten times or more. This rearrangement joins TRBV6-1 to TRBJ2-7; 9 nucleotides line up with TRBD2. The CDR3 has 16 residues. J was trimmed by 2 bases and V by 0 bases; bases with no gene match: 5. Germline assignment: CDR1 MNHNS and CDR2 SASEGT. CDR3 protein: CASSEAGGGGAYEQYF. In nucleotides, the CDR3 is TGTGCCAGCAGTGAAGCCGGAGGCGGGGGGGCCTACGAGCAGTACTTC.

The chain carries TRBV19 and TRBJ2-7, with 7 bases that match TRBD1. With V trimmed by 5 bases and J by 1 base, 8 bases remained unmatched. This CDR3 contains 15 residues. CDR1 and CDR2 (germline): LNHDA, SQIVND (reference sequence). The CDR3 DNA reads TGTGCCAGTAGTCCCCAGGACAGGCCTTCCTACGAGCAGTACTTC. Protein sequence: CASSPQDRPSYEQYF.

This clonotype was seen more than once but under ten times. This chain joins TRBV11-3 and TRBJ2-7; D is possibly TRBD2 (5 bases). V was clipped by 5 bases and J by 2 bases, with 19 bases between them. The CDR3 is 16 residues long. Germline V lookup: CDR1 SGHNT, CDR2 YENEEA. The CDR3 reads CASSGSAGSGAYEQYF. DNA for the CDR3: TGTGCCAGCAGCGGGAGTGCTGGGAGTGGGGCCTACGAGCAGTACTTC.

This clonotype was seen many times. The V and J genes are TRBV7-2 and TRBJ2-7; D unresolved. The CDR3 length is 15 residues. V dropped 2 bases and J dropped 0 bases, with 11 bases sitting between them. Germline loops: CDR1 SGHTA, CDR2 FQGNSA. The CDR3, as DNA: TGTGCCAGCAGCTTATCTTGGATAAGCTCCTACGAGCAGTACTTC. Protein product: CASSLSWISSYEQYF. The full variable domain, in which reference TRBV7-2 and TRBJ2-7 provide the parts outside the CDR3, is GAGVSQSPSNKVTEKGKDVELRCDPISGHTALYWYRQSLGQGLEFLIYFQGNSAPDKSGLPSDRFSAERTGGSVSTLTIQRTQQEDSAVYLCASSLSWISSYEQYFGPGTRLTVT.

This rearrangement joins TRBV6-5 to TRBJ2-1, with a possible D match to TRBD1 (6 bases). Looked up from germline, CDR1 is MNHEY and CDR2 is SVGAGI. V dropped 6 bases and J dropped 5 bases, with 14 bases sitting between them. There are 14 residues in the CDR3. For the CDR3, the DNA is TGTGCCAGCAGACGGCAGGGGACCAACAATGAGCAGTTCTTC. Amino acids: CASRRQGTNNEQFF.

Many counts were recorded for this clonotype. The rearrangement joins TRBV6-1 to TRBJ2-6; D may be TRBD1 (6 bases). The CDR3 is made up of 17 amino acids. V was cut by 6 bases and J by 0 bases, with 15 bases left in between. Germline CDR1 MNHNS, CDR2 SASEGT. The CDR3 spells CASRLGQVPSGANVLTF. The CDR3 bases are TGTGCCAGCAGGTTGGGACAAGTCCCCTCTGGGGCCAACGTCCTGACTTTC.

The chain employs TRBV20-1 and TRBJ1-6; D is unresolved. Between the trimmed V and J ends, which lost 0 bases and 0 bases, there was a span of 15 bases. From germline, CDR1 is DFQATT and CDR2 SNEGSKA (reference sequence). The CDR3 is 18 amino acids. Here the CDR3 DNA reads TGCAGTGCTAGAGACCGGAGAGAGCAAAGCTCCTATAATTCACCCCTCCACTTT. The encoded protein is CSARDRREQSSYNSPLHF.

This clonotype was seen repeatedly, ten times or more. The rearrangement links TRBV7-2 to TRBJ1-6, with 11 bases fitting TRBD1. This CDR3 is 15 amino acids long. The germline gives CDR1 SGHTA, CDR2 FQGNSA. Trimming removed 4 bases from V and 10 bases from J; junction bases left unmatched: 6. The CDR3: CASSSGTGGYSPLHF. In nucleotides, the CDR3 is TGTGCCAGCAGCTCCGGGACAGGGGGGTACTCACCCCTCCACTTT.

With regard to this clonotype: The missing conserved phenylalanine or tryptophan at the end of this CDR3 makes a read error likely. V usage is TRBV12-3 or TRBV12-4 and J usage is TRBJ2-7; 9 bases agree with TRBD2. J lost 2 bases, V lost 6 bases, and 5 bases had no gene match. The CDR3 spans 14 residues. CDR3 region: CASRLRGGAYEQYL. The CDR3 DNA reads TGTGCCAGCAGATTGCGGGGGGGGGCCTACGAGCAGTACTTA.

The sample holds a few counts of this clonotype. The chain combines TRBV12-3 or TRBV12-4 with TRBJ2-3, with TRBD2 matching over 12 bases. The length of the CDR3 is 16 residues. Trimming took 6 bases from V and 2 from J; bases not matched to a gene: 6. The CDR3 here is CASRWTSGAFTDTQYF. DNA for the CDR3: TGTGCCAGCAGATGGACTAGCGGGGCCTTCACAGATACGCAGTATTTT.